Reported below is one T cell receptor beta chain. Relative to the germline gene, one junction end is altered; a read error may explain this. This specimen comes from a study of blood T cell repertoires in COVID-19. This CDR3 is 13 amino acids long. In germline, CDR1 is SGHRS, CDR2 YFSETQ. Sequencing was performed with immunoSEQ multiplex PCR; in TCRdb, only in-frame clones are kept and a portion is missing. Of about 360,000 clones in the sample, about 80% are singletons; the top ten hold more than 1%. Sample: peripheral blood. The receptor comes from a human donor with acute or convalescent COVID-19. The donor label of this sample is uncertain. The J gene is TRBJ1-2, the V gene TRBV5-1, with D unresolved. CDR3 bases: TGCGCCAGCAGCTTGGGCTCCTCCATAACTACTGTCTTC. Its translation: CASSLGSSITTVF.